Listed below are T cell receptor beta chains from one sample, sequenced in a study of T cell responses to AZD1222 COVID-19 vaccine. Sequencing was performed with immunoSEQ multiplex PCR; in TCRdb, only in-frame clones are kept and a portion is missing. The data hold more than 70,000 clones, with approximately 83% observed a single time. This specimen consisted of peripheral blood, obtained on day 0 of AZD1222 vaccination. These receptors originate from an adult in good health. Each CDR3 is given with its conserved first and last residue. Each record gives: CDR3 protein, CDR3 DNA, J gene, clone size, V gene, D gene. The D gene is left open where the match is weak. Size values are once, few and many counts, or a class for expanded clones, and some rows have none.

CDR3: CASKGDRGFQQYF
DNA: TGTGCCAGCAAGGGGGACAGGGGATTCCAGCAGTACTTC
J: TRBJ2-7
size: .
V: TRBV25-1
D: TRBD1

CDR3: CASSLVTHTHGYTF
DNA: TGTGCCAGCAGCTTAGTAACCCACACCCATGGCTACACCTTC
J: TRBJ1-2
size: .
V: TRBV7-2
D: .

CDR3: CASSYLAAANYGYTF
DNA: TGTGCCAGCAGTTACTTAGCGGCTGCTAACTATGGCTACACCTTC
J: TRBJ1-2
size: .
V: TRBV6-5
D: .

CDR3: CASSPPGEEAFF
DNA: TGTGCCAGCTCACCACCGGGGGAGGAAGCTTTCTTT
J: TRBJ1-1
size: .
V: TRBV18
D: .

CDR3: CASSRQGGQGELFF
DNA: TGTGCCAGTAGTAGGCAGGGCGGGCAGGGGGAGCTGTTTTTT
J: TRBJ2-2
size: once
V: TRBV19
D: .

CDR3: CASSSPGHNTGELFF
DNA: TGTGCCAGTAGTTCTCCGGGACACAACACCGGGGAGCTGTTTTTT
J: TRBJ2-2
size: .
V: TRBV19
D: .

CDR3: CASSLSTGSNTEAFF
DNA: TGTGCCAGCAGCCTCTCTACAGGGAGCAACACTGAAGCTTTCTTT
J: TRBJ1-1
size: .
V: TRBV7-8
D: .

CDR3: CASSYRDSGYYGYTF
DNA: TGTGCCAGCAGTTACCGGGACAGCGGGTACTATGGCTACACCTTC
J: TRBJ1-2
size: .
V: TRBV6-5
D: TRBD1

CDR3: CASSVGGAQGQPQHF
DNA: TGTGCCAGCAGCGTAGGGGGGGCGCAAGGCCAGCCCCAGCATTTT
J: TRBJ1-5
size: .
V: TRBV9
D: .

CDR3: CASSTSGTTQTEAFF
DNA: TGTGCCAGTAGTACGTCCGGGACAACCCAAACTGAAGCTTTCTTT
J: TRBJ1-1
size: .
V: TRBV19
D: .

CDR3: CSAQRRDEQFF
DNA: TGCAGTGCCCAACGGAGGGATGAGCAGTTCTTC
J: TRBJ2-1
size: .
V: TRBV20-1
D: .

CDR3: CASRLGSGITDTQYF
DNA: TGTGCCAGCAGACTTGGTAGCGGAATCACAGATACGCAGTATTTT
J: TRBJ2-3
size: .
V: TRBV7-9
D: .

CDR3: CASSEYSGRNYEQYF
DNA: TGTGCCAGCAGTGAATACAGCGGGAGGAACTACGAGCAGTACTTC
J: TRBJ2-7
size: .
V: TRBV25-1
D: TRBD2

CDR3: CASSNSALETQYF
DNA: TGTGCCAGCAGTAACAGCGCCCTGGAGACCCAGTACTTC
J: TRBJ2-5
size: .
V: TRBV7-3
D: .

CDR3: CSVARGGAGQPQHF
DNA: TGCAGCGTTGCGAGAGGGGGCGCAGGGCAGCCCCAGCATTTT
J: TRBJ1-5
size: few
V: TRBV29-1
D: TRBD1

CDR3: CASSFGGPGAVGELFF
DNA: TGTGCCAGCAGTTTTGGCGGTCCGGGGGCGGTCGGGGAGCTGTTTTTT
J: TRBJ2-2
size: .
V: TRBV28
D: .

CDR3: CASSITRGQGRNEQYF
DNA: TGTGCCAGTAGTATCACCCGTGGACAGGGGAGGAACGAGCAGTACTTC
J: TRBJ2-7
size: .
V: TRBV19
D: TRBD1

CDR3: CASSPYGTAYNEQFF
DNA: TGTGCCAGCAGCCCATACGGGACAGCCTACAATGAGCAGTTCTTC
J: TRBJ2-1
size: once
V: TRBV3-1/TRBV3-2
D: TRBD1

CDR3: CASSYEGARETQYF
DNA: TGTGCCAGCAGTTACGAAGGGGCTAGGGAGACCCAGTACTTC
J: TRBJ2-5
size: .
V: TRBV6-6
D: .

CDR3: CASSIRDGHNYGYTF
DNA: TGTGCCAGCAGCATAAGGGATGGGCATAACTATGGCTACACCTTC
J: TRBJ1-2
size: once
V: TRBV7-9
D: .

CDR3: CASSVDCEQYF
DNA: TGTGCCAGCAGCGTAGATTGCGAGCAGTACTTC
J: TRBJ2-7
size: .
V: TRBV9
D: .

CDR3: CASSEFERVRETQYF
DNA: TGTGCCAGCAGTGAGTTCGAGCGGGTAAGAGAGACCCAGTACTTC
J: TRBJ2-5
size: .
V: TRBV2
D: .

CDR3: CASSPEEGNRLLSNQPQHF
DNA: TGTGCCAGCTCACCAGAGGAGGGTAACCGCCTCCTTAGCAATCAGCCCCAGCATTTT
J: TRBJ1-5
size: .
V: TRBV18
D: .

CDR3: CASSLFGSGANVLTF
DNA: TGTGCCAGCAGTTTATTCGGCTCTGGGGCCAACGTCCTGACTTTC
J: TRBJ2-6
size: .
V: TRBV27
D: .

CDR3: CASSTTLSLNTEAFF
DNA: TGTGCCAGCAGTACGACACTTAGTTTGAACACTGAAGCTTTCTTT
J: TRBJ1-1
size: .
V: TRBV27
D: .

CDR3: CASSYSRQGGDEQFF
DNA: TGTGCCAGCAGTTACTCGAGGCAGGGGGGCGATGAGCAGTTCTTC
J: TRBJ2-1
size: .
V: TRBV6-5
D: .

CDR3: CASSTTRDRGSYEQYF
DNA: TGTGCCAGCAGTACAACAAGGGACAGGGGCTCCTACGAGCAGTACTTC
J: TRBJ2-7
size: .
V: TRBV28
D: TRBD1

CDR3: CASSATGGAGANVLTF
DNA: TGTGCCAGCAGTGCGACAGGGGGGGCTGGGGCCAACGTCCTGACTTTC
J: TRBJ2-6
size: .
V: TRBV2
D: TRBD1